These 4 T cell receptor beta chains were sequenced from one sample in a study of OX40 agonist ivuxolimab in advanced cancers. Only in-frame clones appear in the TCRdb table, and some are missing; sequencing was by immunoSEQ multiplex PCR. The sample has 95,000 to 100,000 clones; about four fifths are singletons. Source: CD4+ or CD8+ T cells sorted from blood, taken in a trial of the OX40 agonist ivuxolimab. The receptors come from an adult with an advanced solid tumor such as melanoma, head and neck, liver or kidney cancer.

The CDR3 region has the DNA TGTGCCAGTAGTGCGAATACCGGGACTAGCGGGAGGTACGAGCAGTACTTC. Residues: CASSANTGTSGRYEQYF. The chain is built from TRBV19 and TRBJ2-7; TRBD2 matches 15 bases. J gave up 4 bases and V 5 bases, and 9 bases lay outside the gene matches. In germline, CDR1 is LNHDA, CDR2 SQIVND (reference sequence). The CDR3 is made up of 17 amino acids.

Points on this clone: The same CDR3 is also encoded by other DNA sequences in this sample. This chain uses TRBV7-7 with TRBJ2-5; 7 bases agree with TRBD1. The CDR3 sequence is 13 residues long. Unmatched junction bases numbered 3, after V lost 1 base and J lost 7 bases. From germline, CDR1 is SSHAT and CDR2 FNYEAQ (reference sequence). The CDR3 is CASSLGQGGTQYF. The DNA of the CDR3 is TGTGCCAGCAGCTTAGGACAGGGTGGGACCCAGTACTTC.

The chain uses TRBV7-2 and TRBJ1-2, with 7 bases lining up with TRBD1. The CDR3 loop spans 14 amino acids. V dropped 8 bases and J dropped 5; count of bases not matched to a gene: 11. Per germline, CDR1 SGHTA and CDR2 FQGNSA. Here the CDR3 DNA reads TGTGCCAGCGGCCACAGGGGAGAGAGGTATGGCTACACCTTC. This translates into CASGHRGERYGYTF. Full variable domain (rest looked up from reference TRBV7-2 and TRBJ1-2): GAGVSQSPSNKVTEKGKDVELRCDPISGHTALYWYRQSLGQGLEFLIYFQGNSAPDKSGLPSDRFSAERTGGSVSTLTIQRTQQEDSAVYLCASGHRGERYGYTFGSGTRLTVV.

The V call is TRBV2, the J call TRBJ1-6, with D possibly TRBD1 on 6 matching bases. Germline V gene data show CDR1 as SNHLY and CDR2 as FYNNEI. This CDR3 has 13 amino acids. Between the trimmed V and J ends, which lost 4 bases and 10 bases, there was a span of 11 bases. The CDR3 here is CASSVSGESPLHF. The CDR3 nucleotides are TGTGCCAGCAGTGTTTCAGGGGAATCACCCCTCCACTTT.